This T cell receptor (beta chain) is from a study of regulatory T cells in long-lasting Graves disease. Study-wide background: Antithyroid drug use was under 3 months in newly diagnosed Graves' patients. Study-wide points: Few sampled subjects may have lowered accuracy. Favored usage of TRBV28, TRBJ1-2 and TRBJ2-5 was recorded in persistent disease.

The sample holds many counts of this clonotype. Its antigen remains unknown. Time point noted: newly diagnosed GD, antithyroid drugs for less than 3 months. TCR sequences were obtained from RNA taken from PBMCs. Libraries of TCR beta came from iRepertoire HTBI primers plus Arm-PCR of CDR3 regions. TCRdb fed the multiplex PCR reads into MiXCR, producing one record per CDR3 protein. Of roughly 420,000 distinct CDR3 sequences listed, 16% are singletons. CDR3 length: 15 residues. The ends lost 5 bases at V and 7 bases at J; junction bases unmatched: 8. Germline V gene lookup returns CDR1 MDHEN and CDR2 SYDVKM. This same sample was also part of a study on T cells in Graves' hyperthyroidism and ophthalmopathy. That paper notes: HTBI primers were the set used in a first-round RT-PCR of the TCR CDR3.

The J gene is TRBJ1-6, the V gene TRBV28, with 7 bases lining up with TRBD1. This specimen was peripheral blood mononuclear cells (PBMCs), taken at new diagnosis, from a patient treated with antithyroid drugs. This receptor was identified in a woman aged 18-35 years with Graves disease. CDR3 residues: CASSPTLTGNSPLHF. The DNA for the CDR3 is TGTGCCAGCAGTCCCACTCTGACAGGGAATTCACCCCTCCACTTT. The variable domain in full, with the rest retrieved from reference TRBV28 and TRBJ1-6, is DVKVTQSSRYLVKRTGEKVFLECVQDMDHENMFWYRQDPGLGLRLIYFSYDVKMKEKGDIPEGYSVSREKKERFSLILESASTNQTSMYLCASSPTLTGNSPLHFGNGTRLTVT.